The T cell receptor (beta chain) under discussion was sequenced for a study of T-cell reconstitution after alpha-beta-depleted transplantation in children. Notes on the study in general: As was reported, about two months after transplant, alpha-beta T cells came from several hundred expanded graft clones. In some patients, recipient T cells and intrathymic progenitors surviving conditioning explained high day-60 diversity. At the one-year point after transplant, T-cell counts and TCRbeta diversity were found to come mostly from T cells that had been newly produced.

Molecular barcoding with unique molecular identifiers was used for the TCRbeta library. TCRdb independently ran MiXCR on the PCR reads; one entry per CDR3 protein. This sample has 300,000 to 400,000 distinct CDR3 sequences, with about 17% found just once. This clonotype was counted between two and nine times. No antigen is known for it. V gave up 9 bases and J gave up 4 bases; unmatched junction bases: 4. There are 13 residues in the CDR3. Per the germline V gene, CDR1 is KGHDR and CDR2 is SFDVKD. The sequence was obtained from a male patient aged 2-10 years who had a stem cell transplant for acute lymphoblastic leukemia, so the T cells may come from the graft donor. The chain recombines TRBV24-1 with TRBJ2-2, with 7 bases matching TRBD2. The sample in question was PBMCs, mostly from graft donor cells, obtained 360 days after TCRalphabeta/CD19-depleted stem cell transplant. CDR3 DNA sequence: TGTGCCACCGGGGGGGTTCTCACCGGGGAGCTGTTTTTT. Protein sequence: CATGGVLTGELFF.